This is a list of T cell receptor beta chains from one sample in a study of glioma-infiltrating T cells after dendritic cell vaccination. This table comes from immunoSEQ multiplex PCR, and its TCRdb copy is limited to in-frame clones, with some not included. The repertoire holds roughly 100,000 clones, with roughly 90% as singletons. This specimen was blood, taken after dendritic cell vaccination. The receptors were sampled from a human donor with glioblastoma. Both conserved end residues are trimmed from each CDR3.

j_call: TRBJ1-2; v_call: TRBV27; cdr3_aa: ASSLGQGNYGYT
j_call: TRBJ1-1; v_call: TRBV11-3; cdr3_aa: ASHRGGAEAF
j_call: TRBJ2-1; v_call: TRBV18; cdr3_aa: ASSQAIYNEQF
j_call: TRBJ2-2; v_call: TRBV30; cdr3_aa: AWSHRGNTGELF
j_call: TRBJ2-5; v_call: TRBV9; cdr3_aa: ASSVRPGTGKETQY
j_call: TRBJ1-5; v_call: TRBV6-1; cdr3_aa: ASKRQGTSASAQH
j_call: TRBJ1-1; v_call: TRBV6-5; cdr3_aa: ASSYEGAEAF
j_call: TRBJ2-3; v_call: TRBV6-1; cdr3_aa: ASKYTVGDTQY
j_call: TRBJ2-3; v_call: TRBV19; cdr3_aa: ASSNSGGDGRDTQY
j_call: TRBJ2-7; v_call: TRBV14; cdr3_aa: ASSQGQGGFYEQY
j_call: TRBJ2-5; v_call: TRBV6-6; cdr3_aa: ASSYAQGAGETQY
j_call: TRBJ2-7; v_call: TRBV4-1; cdr3_aa: ASSQDRGQVEQY
j_call: TRBJ2-1; v_call: TRBV7-9; cdr3_aa: ASSGLAGDYNEQF
j_call: TRBJ1-2; v_call: TRBV7-9; cdr3_aa: ASSRRKQVGPEYGYT
j_call: TRBJ1-2; v_call: TRBV2; cdr3_aa: ASSDGSTGSSYGYT
j_call: TRBJ2-2; v_call: TRBV25-1; cdr3_aa: ASSEGLALTGELF
j_call: TRBJ2-4; v_call: TRBV28; cdr3_aa: ASSAGGGRRNIQY
j_call: TRBJ2-3; v_call: TRBV30; cdr3_aa: AWSAGPGRAHTQY
j_call: TRBJ1-6; v_call: TRBV4-1; cdr3_aa: ASSHGRARGAYNSPLH
j_call: TRBJ2-7; v_call: TRBV6-5; cdr3_aa: ASSYTSGSSYEQY
j_call: TRBJ1-2; v_call: TRBV6-1; cdr3_aa: ASSEAGVEGYT
j_call: TRBJ2-3; v_call: TRBV9; cdr3_aa: ASSVSRAEDTQY
j_call: TRBJ2-7; v_call: TRBV6-6; cdr3_aa: ASRPGLARSYEQY
j_call: TRBJ2-1; v_call: TRBV2; cdr3_aa: ASTQGQNNEQF
j_call: TRBJ2-3; v_call: TRBV18; cdr3_aa: ASAPGTGHSTDTQY
j_call: TRBJ2-7; v_call: TRBV9; cdr3_aa: ASSVGQGEQY
j_call: TRBJ2-5; v_call: TRBV5-1; cdr3_aa: ASSSREGVPETQY
j_call: TRBJ2-2; v_call: TRBV10-1; cdr3_aa: ASSEGTVETGELF
j_call: .; v_call: TRBV7-6; cdr3_aa: ASSLPSDRVPTYEQY
j_call: TRBJ2-1; v_call: TRBV5-1; cdr3_aa: ASSTGQGWDEQF
j_call: TRBJ2-3; v_call: TRBV7-6; cdr3_aa: ASSLTSAGGGDTQY
j_call: TRBJ2-5; v_call: TRBV7-8; cdr3_aa: ASSLRGRAPETQY
j_call: TRBJ2-2; v_call: TRBV9; cdr3_aa: ASSVGSGRELF
j_call: TRBJ2-5; v_call: TRBV11-2; cdr3_aa: ASSLGTSGDRETQY
j_call: TRBJ2-7; v_call: TRBV14; cdr3_aa: ASSNRDKAYEQY
j_call: TRBJ1-1; v_call: TRBV18; cdr3_aa: ASSPVQGETEAF
j_call: TRBJ2-1; v_call: TRBV30; cdr3_aa: AWSGSGGASGEQF
j_call: TRBJ1-1; v_call: TRBV5-4; cdr3_aa: ASSRQGFSTEAF
j_call: TRBJ2-7; v_call: TRBV11-3; cdr3_aa: ASSPGTRLAEQY
j_call: TRBJ2-5; v_call: TRBV5-6; cdr3_aa: ASWWGGSGETQY
j_call: TRBJ2-5; v_call: TRBV4-1; cdr3_aa: ASSQDGLAGGAETQY
j_call: TRBJ2-5; v_call: TRBV2; cdr3_aa: ASSEGLVETQY
j_call: TRBJ1-1; v_call: TRBV15; cdr3_aa: ATSIPRGTEAF
j_call: TRBJ2-1; v_call: TRBV7-2; cdr3_aa: ASSSPHRSSYNEQF
j_call: TRBJ2-3; v_call: TRBV11-2; cdr3_aa: ASRKTSTDTQY
j_call: TRBJ2-1; v_call: TRBV7-3; cdr3_aa: ASSPLGTSGTYNEQF
j_call: TRBJ2-7; v_call: TRBV30; cdr3_aa: AWSVGGTYEQY
j_call: TRBJ2-2; v_call: TRBV4-1; cdr3_aa: ASSQDRLAGDLNTGELF
j_call: TRBJ2-1; v_call: TRBV7-8; cdr3_aa: ASSSSGGGARYEQF
j_call: TRBJ1-4; v_call: TRBV20-1; cdr3_aa: SAIFNEKLF
j_call: TRBJ2-4; v_call: TRBV19; cdr3_aa: ASNFGASGSTDIQY
j_call: TRBJ1-2; v_call: TRBV6-1; cdr3_aa: ASRQDRPNYGYT
j_call: TRBJ2-7; v_call: TRBV11-2; cdr3_aa: ASSLYAASSYEQY